The 11 T cell receptor beta chains in this list originate from one sample, sequenced in a study of CD8 T cells in Susac syndrome. When the RNA was reverse transcribed, random hexamers were used with an input of about 0.5 to 1 ug. TCRdb reanalysed the immunoSEQ multiplex PCR reads using MiXCR and keeps one entry per CDR3 protein. The sample carries approximately 140,000 distinct CDR3 sequences, around 86% recorded once. The sequencing input was CD8+ T cells from PBMCs. The receptors originated from a human donor with multiple sclerosis.

This clonotype was detected only a few times. The chain carries TRBV24-1 and TRBJ2-2; no clear D gene. The germline V gene has CDR1 KGHDR and CDR2 SFDVKD. V was trimmed by 1 base and J by 6 bases, leaving 5 bases between them. The CDR3 loop spans 13 amino acids. The DNA for the CDR3 is TGTGCCACCAGTGATTTAGGAGCCGGGGAGCTGTTTTTT. Translated, it gives CATSDLGAGELFF.

V gene TRBV2 combines with J gene TRBJ1-2; D uncertain. CDR1 SNHLY and CDR2 FYNNEI come from the germline V gene. V was clipped by 3 bases and J by 4 bases, with 3 bases between them. The CDR3 has 11 residues. The CDR3 loop is CASSEGYGYTF. As DNA, the CDR3 is TGTGCCAGCAGTGAGGGCTATGGCTACACCTTC.

The rearrangement joins TRBV12-3 or TRBV12-4 to TRBJ1-5, with 9 bases lining up with TRBD1. The CDR3 is 14 amino acids. J was trimmed by 6 bases and V by 3 bases; bases with no gene match: 3. The chain's CDR3 is CASSLGQGGQPQHF. The CDR3 DNA reads TGTGCCAGCAGTTTGGGACAGGGCGGTCAGCCCCAGCATTTT.

This rearrangement joins TRBV7-9 to TRBJ2-7; D uncertain. Trimming removed 2 bases from V and 3 bases from J, with 8 bases in between. CDR1 SEHNR and CDR2 FQNEAQ come from the germline V gene (reference sequence). This CDR3 has 13 residues. CDR3 amino acids: CASSLSEFYEQYF. The CDR3 region has the DNA TGTGCCAGCAGCTTATCAGAATTCTACGAGCAGTACTTC.

The chain recombines TRBV9 with TRBJ2-1, with 8 bases aligning to TRBD2. The germline CDR1 and CDR2 sequences are SGDLS and YYNGEE. The V segment lost 0 bases and the J segment 3 bases; nucleotides outside the gene matches: 5. The CDR3 runs 16 residues. The CDR3 DNA reads as TGTGCCAGCAGCGTAGTGTTAGCGGGGAACTACAATGAGCAGTTCTTC. This sequence encodes CASSVVLAGNYNEQFF. The full variable domain, rest sourced from reference TRBV9 and TRBJ2-1, is DSGVTQTPKHLITATGQRVTLRCSPRSGDLSVYWYQQSLDQGLQFLIQYYNGEERAKGNILERFSAQQFPDLHSELNLSSLELGDSALYFCASSVVLAGNYNEQFFGPGTRLTVL.

This clonotype was counted between two and nine times. V is TRBV5-1 and J is TRBJ2-7; D possibly corresponds to TRBD2 (6 bases). The CDR3 covers 13 residues. CDR1 and CDR2 (germline): SGHRS, YFSETQ. The V end lost 0 bases, the J end lost 5 bases, and 9 bases lay between the germline ends. CDR3 protein: CASSLAGGNEQYV. CDR3 bases: TGCGCCAGCAGCTTGGCCGGGGGAAACGAGCAGTACGTC.

This rearrangement joins TRBV19 to TRBJ2-1, with D possibly being TRBD1 (5 bases). There are 15 residues in the CDR3. Germline V gene lookup returns CDR1 LNHDA and CDR2 SQIVND (reference sequence). Trimming stripped 5 bases from V and 3 bases from J, with 14 bases between. CDR3 sequence reads: CASSAPGILYNEQFF. In nucleotides, the CDR3 is TGTGCCAGTAGTGCCCCAGGGATTCTCTACAATGAGCAGTTCTTC.

V usage is TRBV7-8 and J usage is TRBJ2-5; maybe TRBD1 (6 bases). Germline assignment: CDR1 SGHVS and CDR2 FQNEAQ. With 0 bases removed from V and 4 bases from J, the gap between germline ends came to 18 bases. The CDR3 extends over 17 amino acids. This CDR3 is CASSLAPLTGGLETQYF. The CDR3 DNA sequence: TGTGCCAGCAGCTTAGCTCCCCTGACAGGAGGTTTAGAGACCCAGTACTTC.

The rearrangement uses TRBV14 and TRBJ2-7; no definite D call. CDR1 is SGHDN, CDR2 FVKESK, per germline. V dropped 0 bases and J dropped 7 bases, with 10 bases sitting between them. This CDR3 contains 13 residues. The CDR3 loop reads CASSQDRRREQYF. In DNA, the CDR3 is TGTGCCAGCAGCCAAGATCGCAGAAGAGAGCAGTACTTC. The full variable domain, in which reference TRBV14 and TRBJ2-7 provide the parts outside the CDR3, is EAGVTQFPSHSVIEKGQTVTLRCDPISGHDNLYWYRRVMGKEIKFLLHFVKESKQDESGMPNNRFLAERTGGTYSTLKVQPAELEDSGVYFCASSQDRRREQYFGPGTRLTVT.

Written as DNA, the CDR3 is TGTGCCAGCAGCGGACGTGAACGGCCAGCGAATGCAGAAAACATTCAGTACTTC. This gives the protein CASSGRERPANAENIQYF. This chain uses TRBV7-8 with TRBJ2-4; D remains unclear. CDR1 SGHVS and CDR2 FQNEAQ come from the germline V gene. The CDR3 spans 18 residues. Trimming left V 5 bases short and J 5 bases short, with 25 bases between. The whole variable domain, remainder taken from reference TRBV7-8 and TRBJ2-4, is GAGVSQSPRYKVAKRGQDVALRCDPISGHVSLFWYQQALGQGPEFLTYFQNEAQLDKSGLPSDRFFAERPEGSVSTLKIQRTQQEDSAVYLCASSGRERPANAENIQYFGAGTRLSVL.

The J gene is TRBJ2-2, the V gene TRBV6-2 or TRBV6-3; D may be TRBD2 (6 bases). V lost 4 bases, J lost 4 bases, and 10 bases lay in between. CDR1 is MNHEY, CDR2 SVGEGT, per germline. This CDR3 is built from 14 residues. This chain's CDR3 is CASSWGVGTGELFF. The CDR3 coding sequence is TGTGCCAGCAGTTGGGGGGTAGGCACCGGGGAGCTGTTTTTT.